This T cell receptor beta chain was sequenced for a study of blood T cells in healthy people across ages. This clonotype has only a few counts. The antigen remains undetermined. Using a J-beta primer mix together with a sample-barcoded 5' primer, a second PCR was run for about 6 to 11 cycles. Via MiXCR, TCRdb re-called the 5' RACE reads, giving one row per CDR3 protein. The sample contains fewer than 650,000 distinct CDR3 sequences, roughly a quarter of which appear only once. The study's findings and limits: Total diversity from one million sequenced T cells was likely underestimated.

Losses at the gene ends were 5 bases for V and 5 bases for J; bases not matched to a gene: 12. Germline assignment: CDR1 LGHDT and CDR2 YNNKEL (reference sequence). This CDR3 comprises 16 residues. The same data also went into a second study, on T cells of mothers and their children. In that study: In this cohort, donors were three healthy Caucasian mothers plus their six children. Over 9.5 million TCR beta CDR3 reads were obtained from each mother, and about 3 million from each child. Versus unrelated pairs, overlap was slightly higher in related mother-child pairs, without reaching significance.

V gene TRBV3-1 combines with J gene TRBJ2-5; 9 positions agree with TRBD2. This clonotype originated in a boy aged 2 to 10 in good health. Sequencing was performed on blood. CDR3 in amino acids: CASSYPSGKALETQYF. The CDR3 nucleotides read TGTGCCAGCAGCTACCCTAGCGGGAAAGCCCTCGAGACCCAGTACTTC.